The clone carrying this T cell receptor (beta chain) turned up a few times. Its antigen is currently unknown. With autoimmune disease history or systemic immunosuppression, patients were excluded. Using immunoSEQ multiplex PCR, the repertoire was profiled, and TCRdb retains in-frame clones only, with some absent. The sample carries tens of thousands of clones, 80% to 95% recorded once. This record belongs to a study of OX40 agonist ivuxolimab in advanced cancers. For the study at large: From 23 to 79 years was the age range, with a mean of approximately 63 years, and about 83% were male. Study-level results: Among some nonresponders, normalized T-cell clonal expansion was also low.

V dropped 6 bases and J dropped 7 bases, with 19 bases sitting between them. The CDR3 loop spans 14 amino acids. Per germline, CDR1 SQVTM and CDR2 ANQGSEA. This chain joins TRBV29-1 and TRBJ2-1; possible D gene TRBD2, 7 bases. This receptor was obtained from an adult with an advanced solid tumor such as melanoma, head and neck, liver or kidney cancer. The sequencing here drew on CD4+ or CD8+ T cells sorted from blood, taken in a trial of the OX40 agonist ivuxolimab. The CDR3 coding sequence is TGCAGCGTCTTCGGGGGGCCAAGGTTGAATGAGCAGTTCTTC. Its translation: CSVFGGPRLNEQFF.